Below, 32 T cell receptor beta chains from the same sample are listed, as sequenced in a study of cytotoxic CD8 clonotypes in ibrutinib-treated CLL. TCRdb's copy holds only in-frame clones and misses some; the assay was immunoSEQ multiplex PCR. This table has 20,000 to 30,000 clones, 68% appearing once. The sequences come from PBMCs, collected after 24 months of ibrutinib treatment. The source is a human donor with chronic lymphocytic leukemia.

The chain is built from TRBV19 and TRBJ1-3; TRBD1 aligns across 7 bases. CDR1 is LNHDA, CDR2 SQIVND, per germline (reference sequence). CDR3 length: 13 amino acids. V shed 8 bases, J shed 3 bases, and the junction held 4 bases outside the gene matches. CDR3 nucleotide sequence: TGTGCCAGTCACGACAGGGTTGGAAACACCATATATTTT. Residues: CASHDRVGNTIYF.

The chain links TRBV5-4 to TRBJ1-2; 7 nucleotides match TRBD1. The length of the CDR3 is 15 residues. In germline, CDR1 is SGHNT, CDR2 YYREEE (reference sequence). With V trimmed by 0 bases and J by 5 bases, 7 bases remained unmatched. CDR3 coding DNA: TGTGCCAGCAGCTTGGTCACAGGGGTAAAGTATGGCTACACCTTC. Amino acid sequence: CASSLVTGVKYGYTF.

This clone has a handful of counts. The chain uses TRBV18 and TRBJ1-2, with a tentative D call TRBD1 (6 bases). V dropped 0 bases and J dropped 5 bases, with 13 bases sitting between them. CDR1 and CDR2 from the germline V gene are KGHSH and LQKENI. There are 15 residues in the CDR3. The CDR3 DNA is TGTGCCAGCTCACCACCGGGGGCAGTCGGGTATGGCTACACCTTC. It specifies CASSPPGAVGYGYTF.

This clone was observed a few times. The J gene is TRBJ2-6, the V gene TRBV2; TRBD2 might be the D (6 bases). Germline CDR1 and CDR2: SNHLY and FYNNEI. The V end lost 3 bases, the J end lost 4 bases, and 10 bases lay between the germline ends. The CDR3 sequence is 15 residues long. DNA of the CDR3: TGTGCCAGCAGTGAGACTAGAACCGGGGCCAACGTCCTGACTTTC. Translating it yields CASSETRTGANVLTF.

The V and J genes are TRBV29-1 and TRBJ2-3; unclear D gene. Germline assignment: CDR1 SQVTM and CDR2 ANQGSEA. The CDR3 is made up of 14 amino acids. The germline V and J ends were trimmed by 4 bases and 2 bases, with 13 bases remaining between them. CDR3 sequence reads: CSVVHFTSTDTQYF. CDR3 bases: TGCAGCGTTGTTCACTTCACCTCCACAGATACGCAGTATTTT.

This chain joins TRBV5-1 and TRBJ2-1; D gene ambiguous. The germline gives CDR1 SGHRS, CDR2 YFSETQ. The CDR3 is 14 residues long. Trimming pared 3 bases from V and 7 bases from J, leaving 14 bases between. The chain's CDR3 is CASSWGWVMNEQFF. In DNA form, the CDR3 reads TGCGCCAGCAGCTGGGGTTGGGTTATGAATGAGCAGTTCTTC.

The rearrangement joins TRBV6-5 to TRBJ1-1; D remains ambiguous. V was shortened by 0 bases and J by 0 bases, with 2 bases between the two germline ends. Germline V gene sequence: CDR1 MNHEY, CDR2 SVGAGI. The CDR3 is made up of 13 amino acids. The CDR3 nucleotides are TGTGCCAGCAGTTACTCGGTGAACACTGAAGCTTTCTTT. It codes for CASSYSVNTEAFF.

This clone was seen only once. J is TRBJ2-7 and V is TRBV7-6; perhaps TRBD1 as D (6 bases). Between the trimmed V and J ends, which lost 5 bases and 0 bases, there was a span of 14 bases. From germline, CDR1 is SGHVS and CDR2 FNYEAQ. The CDR3 has 15 amino acids. The CDR3 reads CASSPRRGNSYEQYF. The CDR3 DNA reads as TGTGCCAGCAGCCCGCGCAGGGGTAACTCCTACGAGCAGTACTTC.

V and J are TRBV5-4 and TRBJ1-1, with a weak D call TRBD1 (6 bases). V lost 3 bases and J 3 bases, leaving 12 bases between the germline ends. The germline CDR1 and CDR2 sequences are SGHNT and YYREEE (reference sequence). The CDR3 consists of 14 residues. CDR3 bases: TGTGCCAGCAGCTATGACAGGACCGACACTGAAGCTTTCTTT. Translation gives CASSYDRTDTEAFF.

This clone has only a few counts. The chain is built from TRBV29-1 and TRBJ2-5; TRBD2 matches at 8 bases. J lost 5 bases, V lost 3 bases, and 8 bases had no gene match. The CDR3 consists of 14 residues. Per the germline V gene, CDR1 is SQVTM and CDR2 is ANQGSEA. The DNA of the CDR3 is TGCAGCGTTGAGCGGGGGGCGAACTTGGAGACCCAGTACTTC. Amino acid sequence: CSVERGANLETQYF.

This clone has just a few counts. V gene TRBV20-1 combines with J gene TRBJ1-1, with 7 bases lining up with TRBD1. After removal of 4 bases from V and 8 bases from J, the junction contained 1 base not matched to a gene. This CDR3 has 10 amino acids. The V gene's germline CDR1 is DFQATT and CDR2 SNEGSKA (reference sequence). CDR3 coding DNA: TGCAGTGCTAAGGGGGCCGAAGCTTTCTTT. This translates into CSAKGAEAFF.

This chain links TRBV5-4 with TRBJ2-2; D is unclear. Germline CDR1 SGHNT, CDR2 YYREEE (reference sequence). This CDR3 contains 14 residues. The V and J ends lost 0 bases and 7 bases respectively, with 10 bases between them. CDR3 in amino acids: CASSLDQRIGELFF. The CDR3 region has the DNA TGTGCCAGCAGCTTGGACCAGAGGATCGGGGAGCTGTTTTTT.

Comment on this clone: This sample includes further DNA sequences coding for the same CDR3. The chain employs TRBV19 and TRBJ2-7; D assignment may be TRBD1 or TRBD2 (5 bases each). This CDR3 is 15 amino acids long. V was shortened by 6 bases and J by 5 bases, with 20 bases between the two germline ends. Germline V gene lookup returns CDR1 LNHDA and CDR2 SQIVND (reference sequence). Written as DNA, the CDR3 is TGTGCCAGTAGCTTTCAGGGTCGAGGGTCCCACGAGCAGTACTTC. This encodes CASSFQGRGSHEQYF.

This clone was observed a few times. The V and J genes are TRBV5-4 and TRBJ2-5; perhaps D is TRBD1 or TRBD2 (6 bases each). Germline CDR1 reads SGHNT; CDR2 reads YYREEE (reference sequence). V was cut by 0 bases and J by 4 bases, with 16 bases left in between. The CDR3 runs to 16 residues. In DNA form, the CDR3 reads TGTGCCAGCAGCTTGGTCCTAGGGGGGACGGGAGAGACCCAGTACTTC. Translated: CASSLVLGGTGETQYF.

The chain is built from TRBV19 and TRBJ1-2; D gene ambiguous. The CDR3 runs to 12 residues. Germline CDR1 reads LNHDA; CDR2 reads SQIVND (reference sequence). V lost 1 base to trimming and J lost 8 bases, with 8 bases between them. This chain's CDR3 is CASSIAQRGYTF. CDR3 bases: TGTGCCAGTAGTATAGCACAGCGGGGCTACACCTTC. Full variable domain (remainder filled in from reference TRBV19 and TRBJ1-2): DGGITQSPKYLFRKEGQNVTLSCEQNLNHDAMYWYRQDPGQGLRLIYYSQIVNDFQKGDIAEGYSVSREKKESFPLTVTSAQKNPTAFYLCASSIAQRGYTFGSGTRLTVV.

V and J are TRBV19 and TRBJ2-5, with 7 bases aligning to TRBD2. The V gene end was trimmed by 5 bases and the J gene end by 2 bases; junction bases not matched to a gene: 2. The germline gives CDR1 LNHDA, CDR2 SQIVND (reference sequence). CDR3 length: 13 amino acids. The CDR3 DNA reads TGTGCCAGTAGTTTGGGACTACAAGAGACCCAGTACTTC. As protein: CASSLGLQETQYF.

The chain is built from TRBV11-2 and TRBJ2-1; D ambiguous. The CDR3 has 13 residues. The V gene's germline CDR1 is SGHAT and CDR2 FQNNGV. V was clipped by 2 bases and J by 7 bases, with 9 bases between them. CDR3 in amino acids: CASSLNSVNEQFF. In DNA form, the CDR3 reads TGTGCCAGCAGCTTAAACTCAGTGAATGAGCAGTTCTTC.

This clone was detected only once. This chain links TRBV19 with TRBJ2-3; 12 bases are a match to TRBD2. Germline CDR1 is LNHDA and CDR2 is SQIVND (reference sequence). The V segment lost 5 bases and the J segment 6 bases; nucleotides outside the gene matches: 6. The CDR3 consists of 15 residues. The CDR3 sequence is CASSVWTSGVDTQYF. Written as DNA, the CDR3 is TGTGCCAGTAGTGTCTGGACTAGCGGGGTCGATACGCAGTATTTT.

The chain links TRBV29-1 to TRBJ1-2, with D hard to call. Trimming pared 3 bases from V and 4 bases from J, leaving 9 bases between. This CDR3 has 12 residues. Germline CDR1 SQVTM, CDR2 ANQGSEA. The CDR3 coding sequence is TGCAGCGTTGATCCGGGGATCTATGGCTACACCTTC. Its translation: CSVDPGIYGYTF.

V and J are TRBV19 and TRBJ2-7, with D perhaps matching TRBD2 (7 bases). This CDR3 comprises 16 residues. Germline CDR1 reads LNHDA; CDR2 reads SQIVND (reference sequence). V dropped 3 bases and J dropped 4 bases, with 19 bases sitting between them. The CDR3 protein is CASSIAGGLPPYEQYF. CDR3 nucleotides: TGTGCCAGTAGTATTGCCGGGGGGCTCCCCCCATACGAGCAGTACTTC.

The V and J genes are TRBV27 and TRBJ2-3; tentative D call: TRBD2 (6 bases). The V and J ends lost 3 bases and 3 bases respectively, with 16 bases between them. The CDR3 contains 16 residues. Germline V gives CDR1 MNHEY, CDR2 SMNVEV (reference sequence). The CDR3 reads CASSFQLAPSTDTQYF. The DNA for the CDR3 is TGTGCCAGCAGTTTTCAACTAGCCCCTTCGACAGATACGCAGTATTTT.

This clone was counted only a few times. V and J are TRBV18 and TRBJ2-7; 12 bases agree with TRBD2. V shed 6 bases, J shed 0 bases, and the junction held 3 bases outside the gene matches. Germline CDR1 KGHSH, CDR2 LQKENI. The CDR3 runs to 15 residues. For the CDR3, the DNA is TGTGCCAGCTCGATGACTAGCGGGAGCTCCTACGAGCAGTACTTC. Its protein product is CASSMTSGSSYEQYF. The whole variable domain, filled in from reference TRBV18 and TRBJ2-7, reads NAGVMQNPRHLVRRRGQEARLRCSPMKGHSHVYWYRQLPEEGLKFMVYLQKENIIDESGMPKERFSAEFPKEGPSILRIQQVVRGDSAAYFCASSMTSGSSYEQYFGPGTRLTVT.

This clone is judged medium-sized (0.01 to 0.1%). V usage is TRBV14 and J usage is TRBJ2-5; D is unresolved. CDR3 length: 11 amino acids. From germline, CDR1 is SGHDN and CDR2 FVKESK. Trimming took 1 base from V and 7 from J, leaving 4 bases between them. In nucleotides, the CDR3 is TGTGCCAGCAGCCAAGTGGGGACCCAGTACTTC. Protein product: CASSQVGTQYF. Variable domain in full (rest from reference TRBV14 and TRBJ2-5): EAGVTQFPSHSVIEKGQTVTLRCDPISGHDNLYWYRRVMGKEIKFLLHFVKESKQDESGMPNNRFLAERTGGTYSTLKVQPAELEDSGVYFCASSQVGTQYFGPGTRLLVL.

The chain carries TRBV5-1 and TRBJ2-5, with D uncertain. Germline values: CDR1 SGHRS, CDR2 YFSETQ. CDR3 length equals 13 residues. V lost 2 bases to trimming and J lost 5 bases, with 10 bases between them. CDR3: CASSFWGRETQYF. Written as DNA, the CDR3 is TGCGCCAGCAGCTTTTGGGGTAGGGAGACCCAGTACTTC.

This clone was recorded only once. The chain has TRBV2 and TRBJ2-5; D not certain. This CDR3 has 13 amino acids. V gave up 5 bases and J gave up 5 bases, with 12 bases separating them. Looked up from germline, CDR1 is SNHLY and CDR2 is FYNNEI. CDR3 protein: CASSNNYGETQYF. CDR3 nucleotides: TGTGCCAGCAGTAACAATTACGGGGAGACCCAGTACTTC.

The chain employs TRBV19 and TRBJ2-1; 8 nucleotides align to TRBD1. Unmatched junction bases numbered 12, after V lost 7 bases and J lost 7 bases. The CDR3 has 15 amino acids. Germline CDR1 and CDR2: LNHDA and SQIVND (reference sequence). The CDR3 sequence is CASTYPRGLVNEQFF. The CDR3 region has the DNA TGTGCCAGTACCTACCCCAGGGGGCTGGTGAATGAGCAGTTCTTC.

The chain is built from TRBV7-9 and TRBJ1-1; unclear D gene. The ends were cut back, 2 bases at V and 6 bases at J, with 16 bases in the middle. There are 15 residues in the CDR3. Germline V gene sequence: CDR1 SEHNR, CDR2 FQNEAQ (reference sequence). This CDR3 reads CASSLTPGEGAEAFF. CDR3 DNA sequence: TGTGCCAGCAGCTTAACCCCCGGGGAGGGCGCTGAAGCTTTCTTT.

The chain couples TRBV9 to TRBJ2-5; no reliable D call. This CDR3 comprises 12 residues. Germline-derived CDR1 and CDR2 are SGDLS and YYNGEE. The V and J ends lost 4 bases and 5 bases respectively, with 9 bases between them. The CDR3 loop is CASSLTTETQYF. In DNA form, the CDR3 reads TGTGCCAGCAGCCTAACGACTGAGACCCAGTACTTC.

This clone was seen a single time. The V and J genes are TRBV10-3 and TRBJ2-2; 8 bases are a match to TRBD1. Trimming at V came to 7 bases and at J to 0 bases, leaving 4 bases not matched to a gene. The CDR3 is 15 residues long. Germline CDR1 ENHRY, CDR2 SYGVKD. The CDR3 sequence: CAITEQGANTGELFF. The CDR3 nucleotides read TGTGCCATCACCGAACAGGGGGCGAACACCGGGGAGCTGTTTTTT.

The gene calls are TRBV25-1 and TRBJ2-3, with 9 positions matching TRBD1. V shed 6 bases and J 5 bases; nucleotides not matched to a gene: 6. The germline CDR1 and CDR2 sequences are MGHDK and SYGVNS. The CDR3 consists of 14 residues. This chain's CDR3 is CASSQGQGLDTQYF. CDR3 nucleotide sequence: TGTGCCAGCAGCCAAGGACAGGGGCTAGATACGCAGTATTTT. Full variable domain (remainder filled in from reference TRBV25-1 and TRBJ2-3): EADIYQTPRYLVIGTGKKITLECSQTMGHDKMYWYQQDPGMELHLIHYSYGVNSTEKGDLSSESTVSRIRTEHFPLTLESARPSHTSQYLCASSQGQGLDTQYFGPGTRLTVL.

V is TRBV7-9 and J is TRBJ2-5; the D gene is possibly TRBD2 (5 bases). Per germline, CDR1 SEHNR and CDR2 FQNEAQ (reference sequence). This CDR3 contains 13 residues. V lost 3 bases to trimming and J lost 8 bases, with 13 bases between them. The CDR3 nucleotides are TGTGCCAGCAGCTTCCGACCCGGGAACACCCAGTACTTC. It encodes CASSFRPGNTQYF. Variable domain in full (rest from reference TRBV7-9 and TRBJ2-5): DTGVSQNPRHKITKRGQNVTFRCDPISEHNRLYWYRQTLGQGPEFLTYFQNEAQLEKSRLLSDRFSAERPKGSFSTLEIQRTEQGDSAMYLCASSFRPGNTQYFGPGTRLLVL.

This CDR3 reads CASSLSGSYEQYF. The CDR3 coding sequence is TGTGCCAGCAGCTTAAGCGGTTCCTACGAGCAGTACTTC. The V and J genes are TRBV7-9 and TRBJ2-7, with a tentative D call TRBD2 (5 bases). Germline V gene sequence: CDR1 SEHNR, CDR2 FQNEAQ (reference sequence). Trimming shortened V by 2 bases and J by 1 base, and 6 bases separated the two germline ends. The length of the CDR3 is 13 residues.